This is a list of T cell receptor beta chains from one sample in a study of cytomegalovirus exposure and HLA in healthy donors. Produced via immunoSEQ multiplex PCR; TCRdb's table is partial and in-frame only. The repertoire holds roughly 150,000 clones, with about 77% as singletons. Sequencing used PBMCs. These receptor sequences come from a man aged 18 to 30 in good health and CMV-seropositive. Each CDR3 is given without its conserved first and last residue. Each record gives: V gene, J gene, CDR3 protein.

>TRBV5-8|TRBJ1-5
ASSWQGLSNQPQH
>TRBV2|TRBJ1-1
ASSGDRDTEAF
>TRBV21-1|TRBJ2-7
ASSIYPSGRNYEQY
>TRBV2|TRBJ1-4
AAGTGGEKLF
>TRBV7-6|TRBJ2-3
ASSRLEGIYTDTQY
>TRBV14|TRBJ1-2
ASSPFEELRGYT
>TRBV2|TRBJ1-3
ASIIYSGNTIY
>TRBV11-2|TRBJ1-5
ASSLGGGQPQH
>TRBV6-5|TRBJ2-1
ASSYDDRADYNEQF
>TRBV28|TRBJ1-1
ASSFLGATEAF
>TRBV19|TRBJ2-1
ASSFGLAGYNEQF